Shown below are 5 T cell receptor beta chains from a single sample sequenced in a study of blood T cell repertoires in COVID-19. Here immunoSEQ multiplex PCR was the method, and the copy in TCRdb shows in-frame clones only, minus some. This table holds about 76,000 clones, 87% found once. The sequencing sample was made of peripheral blood. The receptors derive from a woman aged 80 or over with active or convalescent COVID-19.

J is TRBJ2-1 and V is TRBV10-3; TRBD2 might be the D (6 bases). Trimming stripped 5 bases from V and 6 bases from J, with 20 bases between. This CDR3 comprises 16 residues. The germline V gene encodes CDR1 ENHRY and CDR2 SYGVKD. In nucleotides, the CDR3 is TGTGCCATCAGTCTGAGTGGGGGGAACACGGGCAATGAGCAGTTCTTC. Its translation is CAISLSGGNTGNEQFF.

This chain joins TRBV5-1 and TRBJ1-4; a possible D gene is TRBD1 (5 bases). Per the germline V gene, CDR1 is SGHRS and CDR2 is YFSETQ. This CDR3 has 15 amino acids. Trimming cost V 4 bases and J 4 bases, with 14 bases left between them. In nucleotides, the CDR3 is TGCGCCAGCAGCGGAGGGGCGGGCTTTAATGAAAAACTGTTTTTT. Protein sequence: CASSGGAGFNEKLFF.

The chain has TRBV28 and TRBJ2-1, with D possibly being TRBD1 (6 bases). The CDR3 is made up of 12 amino acids. Germline CDR1 MDHEN, CDR2 SYDVKM. Trimming shortened V by 7 bases and J by 9 bases, and 13 bases separated the two germline ends. CDR3 nucleotide sequence: TGTGCCAGCACCGGGGACACGGGTGAGCAGTTCTTC. Protein: CASTGDTGEQFF.

The J gene is TRBJ1-2, the V gene TRBV25-1; D might be TRBD1 (6 bases). V was trimmed by 3 bases and J by 6 bases, leaving 17 bases between them. Germline V gene lookup returns CDR1 MGHDK and CDR2 SYGVNS. The CDR3 loop spans 15 amino acids. The CDR3 spells CASSESGLGADGYTF. In nucleotides, the CDR3 is TGTGCCAGCAGTGAGTCCGGGTTGGGGGCAGATGGCTACACCTTC.

This chain links TRBV9 with TRBJ1-4; no clear D. CDR1 is SGDLS and CDR2 is YYNGEE in the germline V gene. V lost 4 bases and J 3 bases, leaving 10 bases between the germline ends. The CDR3 extends over 14 amino acids. The CDR3 region is CASSNEGANEKLFF. As DNA, the CDR3 is TGTGCCAGCAGCAACGAAGGAGCTAATGAAAAACTGTTTTTT.